The clone carrying this T cell receptor (beta chain) has only a few counts. The target antigen is unknown. Markers CD45RO/CCR7/CD25/CD127/CD95/CD27 served to sort CD4+ naive, central memory, regulatory and stem cell-like memory cells. Each of the sorted populations had a purity greater than 98%. The data were obtained in a study of beta chain features in type 1 diabetes. Study-level background: Cell yields, gender and age were similar in healthy donors and patients. All samples yielded 107,917,701 examined sorted cells.

General observations from the study: Researchers report that Type 1 diabetes patients had moderately but significantly shorter TCRB CDR3s across all four CD4+ subsets.

The CDR3 has 14 amino acids. Trimming cost V 1 base and J 2 bases; bases outside gene matches: 2. Germline V gene sequence: CDR1 GTSNPN, CDR2 SVGIG (reference sequence). Since all of the isolated RNA was reverse transcribed, expressed TCRB transcripts were what got sequenced. Sequenced by immunoSEQ multiplex PCR; TCRdb stores in-frame clones only, minus some. The data hold about 360,000 clones, with roughly an eighth observed a single time. Sequenced sample: naive CD4+ T cells from blood. The chain links TRBV30 to TRBJ2-7; 10 bases fit TRBD2. The sequence was collected from a young woman with type 1 diabetes. CDR3 bases: TGTGCCTGGAGTGGACTAGCGGGCCCCTACGAGCAGTACTTC. This encodes CAWSGLAGPYEQYF.